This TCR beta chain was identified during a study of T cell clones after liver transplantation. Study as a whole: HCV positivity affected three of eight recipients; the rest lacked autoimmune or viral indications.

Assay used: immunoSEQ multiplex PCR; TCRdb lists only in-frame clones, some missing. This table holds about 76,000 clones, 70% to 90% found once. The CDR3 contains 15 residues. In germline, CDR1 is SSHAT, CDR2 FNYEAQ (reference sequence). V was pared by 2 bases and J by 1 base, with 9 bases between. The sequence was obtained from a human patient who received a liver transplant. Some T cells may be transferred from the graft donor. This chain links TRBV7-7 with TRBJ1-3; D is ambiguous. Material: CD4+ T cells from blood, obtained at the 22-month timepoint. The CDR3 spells CASSLSGGSGNTIYF. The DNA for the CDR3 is TGTGCCAGCAGCTTATCGGGAGGTTCTGGAAACACCATATATTTT.